These T cell receptor beta chains were read from a single sample in a study of T cells in Graves' hyperthyroidism and ophthalmopathy. Using its own MiXCR run on the multiplex PCR reads, TCRdb lists one record per CDR3 protein. The sample lists roughly 93,000 distinct CDR3 sequences; around 50% were seen once. The sequenced sample was blood. The receptor set was obtained from a woman in her thirties or forties with Graves' hyperthyroidism. Both conserved end residues are part of each CDR3. The D gene is left open where the match is weak. For some rows the clone size is stated as once, few or many, or as a class when expanded; others skip it.

j_call clone_size d_call v_call cdr3_aa cdr3_nt
TRBJ1-5 . . TRBV10-3 CAISEIGSNQPQHF TGTGCCATCAGTGAAATTGGCAGCAATCAGCCCCAGCATTTT
TRBJ1-2 . . TRBV7-2 CASSPHSSGNTF TGTGCCAGCAGCCCTCACTCTTCTGGAAACACCTTC
TRBJ1-2 once TRBD1 TRBV7-6 CASSFGQGVNYGYTF TGTGCCAGCAGCTTTGGACAGGGGGTAAACTATGGCTACACCTTC
TRBJ1-2 . . TRBV5-1 CASSTPGAGYGYTF TGCGCCAGCAGCACACCAGGAGCAGGCTATGGCTACACCTTC
TRBJ1-1 . TRBD1 TRBV29-1 CSVSAATGTGTEAFF TGCAGCGTAAGCGCGGCGACAGGGACTGGCACTGAAGCTTTCTTT
TRBJ2-5 . . TRBV10-2 CASSEEGGGKTQYF TGCGCCAGCAGTGAAGAAGGGGGCGGGAAGACCCAGTACTTC
TRBJ1-2 . . TRBV15 CATSREQGGYTF TGTGCCACCAGCAGAGAGCAGGGTGGCTACACCTTC
TRBJ2-7 many . TRBV5-6 CASSGITGSSYEQYF TGTGCCAGCAGCGGGATAACAGGGTCGAGCTACGAGCAGTACTTC
TRBJ2-5 . TRBD1 TRBV5-5 CASGQGAQETQYF TGTGCCAGCGGTCAGGGGGCTCAAGAGACCCAGTACTTC
TRBJ2-5 once TRBD2 TRBV5-1 CASSSDPGLAGGAKKTQYF TGCGCCAGCAGCTCCGACCCTGGACTAGCGGGGGGAGCCAAGAAGACCCAGTACTTC
TRBJ2-2 . TRBD2 TRBV6-6 CASRAGDNTGELFF TGTGCCAGCAGAGCGGGGGATAACACCGGGGAGCTGTTTTTT
TRBJ2-7 many . TRBV5-6 CASSLVEGSSYEQYF TGTGCCAGCAGCTTGGTGGAGGGCTCTTCCTACGAGCAGTACTTC
TRBJ1-1 many . TRBV7-2 CASSRRTEAFF TGTGCCAGCAGTCGAAGGACTGAAGCTTTCTTT
TRBJ2-1 . . TRBV7-9 CASSAPAWSGDSYNEQFF TGTGCCAGCAGCGCCCCCGCTTGGTCGGGGGACTCCTACAATGAGCAGTTCTTC
TRBJ2-1 few . TRBV7-3 CASSFGGYNEQFF TGTGCCAGCAGCTTCGGGGGCTACAATGAGCAGTTCTTC
TRBJ2-7 . . TRBV29-1 CSVGTGLEQYF TGCAGCGTAGGAACAGGGTTGGAGCAGTACTTC
TRBJ2-7 . TRBD1 TRBV5-1 CASSVYRGYEQYF TGCGCCAGCAGCGTATACAGGGGATACGAGCAGTACTTC
TRBJ2-5 . TRBD2 TRBV20-1 CSARPPGLARPQYF TGCAGTGCTAGACCCCCCGGACTAGCGAGACCTCAGTACTTC
TRBJ1-1 many TRBD1 TRBV7-2 CASSLRQGAVTEAFF TGTGCCAGCAGCTTAAGACAGGGGGCCGTCACTGAAGCTTTCTTT
TRBJ2-7 many TRBD1 TRBV2 CASRTTGTVYEQYF TGTGCCAGCAGGACCACCGGGACAGTCTACGAGCAGTACTTC
TRBJ1-1 . . TRBV9 CASSVGEAFF TGTGCCAGCAGCGTAGGAGAAGCTTTCTTT
TRBJ2-5 . TRBD2 TRBV6-1 CASSAGGDQETQYF TGTGCCAGCAGCGCCGGGGGGGACCAAGAGACCCAGTACTTC